These 16 T cell receptor beta chains were all obtained from the same sample, sequenced in a study of T cell changes during pregnancy in multiple sclerosis. Repertoires were generated with immunoSEQ multiplex PCR, while TCRdb's copy carries only in-frame clones and drops some. Among under 15,000 clones listed, 86% were seen once. The specimen comprised CD8+ T cells from peripheral blood mononuclear cells, sampled in the second trimester of pregnancy. The receptors were gathered from a female donor in good health, enrolled as a control in a pregnancy study.

The V call is TRBV9, the J call TRBJ1-3, with D tentatively TRBD1 (5 bases). CDR3 length: 15 amino acids. V lost 5 bases, J lost 1 base, and 13 bases lay in between. Germline values: CDR1 SGDLS, CDR2 YYNGEE. As DNA, the CDR3 is TGTGCCAGCAGTTCGTCGGGGGGTTCTGGAAACACCATATATTTT. Protein product: CASSSSGGSGNTIYF. The full variable domain, in which reference TRBV9 and TRBJ1-3 provide the parts outside the CDR3, is DSGVTQTPKHLITATGQRVTLRCSPRSGDLSVYWYQQSLDQGLQFLIQYYNGEERAKGNILERFSAQQFPDLHSELNLSSLELGDSALYFCASSSSGGSGNTIYFGEGSWLTVV.

This chain joins TRBV6-1 and TRBJ2-1, with TRBD2 as a possible D gene (6 bases). CDR1 and CDR2 (germline): MNHNS, SASEGT. The CDR3 totals 16 residues. The V end lost 0 bases, the J end lost 2 bases, and 11 bases lay between the germline ends. CDR3 region: CASSEAPGVTYNEQFF. CDR3 sequence (DNA): TGTGCCAGCAGTGAAGCCCCGGGAGTCACCTACAATGAGCAGTTCTTC.

This chain uses TRBV2 with TRBJ2-1, with no clear D. CDR1 SNHLY and CDR2 FYNNEI come from the germline V gene. CDR3 length equals 15 residues. The germline V and J ends were trimmed by 6 bases and 3 bases, with 15 bases remaining between them. The CDR3 DNA reads as TGTGCCAGCAGCGACGACTTCTCCGTCTACAATGAGCAGTTCTTC. Its translation is CASSDDFSVYNEQFF.

The chain has TRBV6-6 and TRBJ1-1; a weak D match, TRBD1 (5 bases). Germline V CDR1 and CDR2: MNHNY, SVGAGI (reference sequence). CDR3 length: 15 amino acids. Trimming cost V 0 bases and J 1 base, with 9 bases left between them. CDR3 in amino acids: CASSYSSGPNTEAFF. As DNA, the CDR3 is TGTGCCAGCAGTTACTCATCAGGGCCGAACACTGAAGCTTTCTTT.

The gene calls are TRBV11-2 and TRBJ2-7; D is possibly TRBD2 (6 bases). Deletions cut 5 bases from V and 4 bases from J, with 18 bases between. Germline CDR1 and CDR2: SGHAT and FQNNGV. There are 15 residues in the CDR3. The CDR3 here is CASSQEFGDFYEQYF. The CDR3 DNA reads as TGTGCCAGCAGCCAAGAGTTTGGGGACTTTTACGAGCAGTACTTC.

The rearrangement uses TRBV5-6 and TRBJ1-3; no firm D call. CDR1 is SGHDT and CDR2 is YYEEEE in the germline V gene. The CDR3 is made up of 18 amino acids. V was trimmed by 0 bases and J by 2 bases, leaving 18 bases between them. The CDR3 is CASSLGSGGLGAGNTIYF. CDR3 in DNA: TGTGCCAGCAGCTTGGGGTCCGGCGGGCTCGGGGCTGGAAACACCATATATTTT.

This chain links TRBV10-3 with TRBJ1-4, with D uncertain. Trimming took 6 bases from V and 0 from J, leaving 14 bases between them. The CDR3 is made up of 16 amino acids. Germline values: CDR1 ENHRY, CDR2 SYGVKD. The CDR3 nucleotides read TGTGCCATCAGCCCCGAGGGTGGATCAACTAATGAAAAACTGTTTTTT. This encodes CAISPEGGSTNEKLFF.

The chain has TRBV6-1 and TRBJ2-3; 10 bases map to TRBD2. The germline V gene encodes CDR1 MNHNS and CDR2 SASEGT. The length of the CDR3 is 15 residues. The V segment lost 2 bases and the J segment 5 bases; nucleotides outside the gene matches: 4. The CDR3 nucleotides read TGTGCCAGCAGTGAACTAGCGGGAGACGAAGATACGCAGTATTTT. This sequence encodes CASSELAGDEDTQYF.

The chain links TRBV15 to TRBJ2-7; D not certain. Trimming took off 5 bases at V and 3 bases at J, with 20 bases between the two ends. Germline CDR1 reads LNHNV; CDR2 reads YYDKDF (reference sequence). The CDR3 spans 16 residues. The CDR3 spells CATSPLERAEFYEQYF. The CDR3 DNA reads as TGTGCCACCAGCCCCCTCGAGAGAGCTGAGTTCTACGAGCAGTACTTC.

The chain employs TRBV4-3 and TRBJ2-3; 7 bases are shared with TRBD2. The length of the CDR3 is 15 residues. Germline V gene data show CDR1 as LGHNA and CDR2 as YSLEER. After removal of 2 bases from V and 3 bases from J, the junction contained 5 bases not matched to a gene. The CDR3 DNA follows: TGCGCCAGCAGCCAAAGCAGCGGGGAAACAGATACGCAGTATTTT. This gives the protein CASSQSSGETDTQYF.

This clone was detected once. The CDR3 nucleotides are TGTGCCACCAGCGGCCGACTAGCGGGGTCCTACGAGCAGTACTTC. Protein: CATSGRLAGSYEQYF. The chain is built from TRBV15 and TRBJ2-7; the match to TRBD2 covers 11 bases. The V and J ends lost 5 bases and 1 base, in that order; junction bases with no gene match: 4. The germline V gene has CDR1 LNHNV and CDR2 YYDKDF (reference sequence). This CDR3 contains 15 residues.

The V gene is TRBV6-5, the J gene TRBJ2-5; D remains ambiguous. V lost 8 bases and J 1 base, leaving 8 bases between the germline ends. Germline values: CDR1 MNHEY, CDR2 SVGAGI. This CDR3 region has 12 residues. The CDR3, as DNA: TGTGCCAGCGGCCACGTCCAAGAGACCCAGTACTTC. It translates to CASGHVQETQYF.

The V and J genes are TRBV6-5 and TRBJ1-1, with 7 bases fitting TRBD1. V dropped 6 bases and J dropped 4; count of bases not matched to a gene: 2. CDR3 size: 12 residues. Germline-derived CDR1 and CDR2 are MNHEY and SVGAGI. The CDR3 sequence is CASRRQGTEAFF. The CDR3 DNA is TGTGCCAGCAGGCGACAGGGCACTGAAGCTTTCTTT.

V is TRBV14 and J is TRBJ2-7; 8 bases line up with TRBD2. The CDR3 spans 16 residues. The J segment lost 1 base and the V segment lost 0 bases, leaving 5 bases of the junction unmatched. The germline CDR1 and CDR2 sequences are SGHDN and FVKESK. CDR3 nucleotide sequence: TGTGCCAGCAGCCAAGAGTGGCGGGGGGATTCCTACGAGCAGTACTTC. Protein product: CASSQEWRGDSYEQYF. Supplemented by reference TRBV14 and TRBJ2-7, the full variable domain reads EAGVTQFPSHSVIEKGQTVTLRCDPISGHDNLYWYRRVMGKEIKFLLHFVKESKQDESGMPNNRFLAERTGGTYSTLKVQPAELEDSGVYFCASSQEWRGDSYEQYFGPGTRLTVT.

The chain carries TRBV4-3 and TRBJ2-2, with 10 bases identical to TRBD2. The germline gives CDR1 LGHNA, CDR2 YSLEER. The CDR3 consists of 17 residues. After removal of 0 bases from V and 7 bases from J, the junction contained 8 bases not matched to a gene. CDR3 bases: TGCGCCAGCAGCCAAGATAAAAGCGGGGGGGCCCTCGGGGAGCTGTTTTTT. Its protein product is CASSQDKSGGALGELFF.

This chain links TRBV2 with TRBJ2-2; D ambiguous. V was pared by 7 bases and J by 5 bases, with 11 bases between. Germline CDR1 SNHLY, CDR2 FYNNEI. This CDR3 region has 13 residues. As DNA, the CDR3 is TGTGCCAGCACAGGCACCCGGACCGGGGAGCTGTTTTTT. Amino acids: CASTGTRTGELFF.